The subject of this entry is one T cell receptor (beta chain). Assay: immunoSEQ multiplex PCR; the TCRdb copy retains only in-frame clones and omits some. This table holds more than 50,000 clones, 75% to 80% found once. The sample belongs to a study of OX40 agonist ivuxolimab in advanced cancers. Across the study: About 44% of patients had received prior checkpoint inhibitor therapy.

Material: CD4+ or CD8+ T cells sorted from blood, obtained in a trial of the OX40 agonist ivuxolimab. This sequence originates from an adult with an advanced solid tumor such as melanoma, head and neck, liver or kidney cancer.

The CDR3 region is CASSSVGGLTEAFF. For the CDR3, the DNA is TGTGCCAGCAGTTCGGTGGGGGGCTTAACTGAAGCTTTCTTT. The V and J genes are TRBV28 and TRBJ1-1; D is perhaps TRBD1 (6 bases). The V end lost 4 bases, the J end lost 5 bases, and 14 bases lay between the germline ends. CDR3 size: 14 residues. Germline values: CDR1 MDHEN, CDR2 SYDVKM.